The 10 T cell receptor beta chains reported below all come from one sample, sequenced in a study of blood T cell repertoires in COVID-19. Sequencing was performed with immunoSEQ multiplex PCR; in TCRdb, only in-frame clones are kept and a portion is missing. The data show 160,000 or so clones, 80% to 90% seen once. The sequenced material came from peripheral blood. The receptors shown here come from a human donor in a cohort sampled during active COVID-19.

The rearrangement joins TRBV18 to TRBJ1-4, with D tentatively TRBD1 (6 bases). Germline values: CDR1 KGHSH, CDR2 LQKENI. This CDR3 region has 15 residues. V was cut by 0 bases and J by 11 bases, with 16 bases left in between. DNA for the CDR3: TGTGCCAGCTCACCACCGGGGGCCGGGTTTGGCAAACTGTTTTTT. This encodes CASSPPGAGFGKLFF. Using reference TRBV18 and TRBJ1-4 for the parts outside the CDR3, the full variable domain is NAGVMQNPRHLVRRRGQEARLRCSPMKGHSHVYWYRQLPEEGLKFMVYLQKENIIDESGMPKERFSAEFPKEGPSILRIQQVVRGDSAAYFCASSPPGAGFGKLFFGSGTQLSVL.

V is TRBV11-2 and J is TRBJ2-3; D ambiguous. The length of the CDR3 is 18 residues. Per germline, CDR1 SGHAT and CDR2 FQNNGV. Between the trimmed V and J ends, which lost 5 bases and 5 bases, there was a span of 26 bases. The CDR3 coding sequence is TGTGCCAGCAGCAAACTATCCCCTGGGTCGTCCCGCGGAGATACGCAGTATTTT. Amino acids: CASSKLSPGSSRGDTQYF.

This chain links TRBV5-1 with TRBJ2-1; 15 positions agree with TRBD2. The CDR3 consists of 17 residues. Germline V gene sequence: CDR1 SGHRS, CDR2 YFSETQ. Unmatched junction bases numbered 9, after V lost 4 bases and J lost 7 bases. CDR3 in DNA: TGCGCCAGCAGCCTCTCCCCCGGACTAGCGGGAGGGAATGAGCAGTTCTTC. It specifies CASSLSPGLAGGNEQFF.

The rearrangement uses TRBV12-3 or TRBV12-4 and TRBJ1-2, with a possible D match to TRBD1 (6 bases). The CDR3 sequence is 13 residues long. Trimming pared 2 bases from V and 6 bases from J, leaving 10 bases between. DNA for the CDR3: TGTGCCAGCAGTTTATCCGAGGGGGATGGCTACACCTTC. It is translated as CASSLSEGDGYTF.

In its sample, this clone was seen a few times. The CDR3 DNA is TGTGCCAGCAGCGTAGCTCCGGATGGGGCTTATGAAAAACTGTTTTTT. It yields the protein CASSVAPDGAYEKLFF. The V and J genes are TRBV9 and TRBJ1-4; a weak D match, TRBD1 (5 bases). Germline loops: CDR1 SGDLS, CDR2 YYNGEE. This CDR3 comprises 16 residues. V shed 0 bases and J shed 6 bases, with 15 bases lying between them.

The chain links TRBV29-1 to TRBJ1-2; D gene ambiguous. The V gene's germline CDR1 is SQVTM and CDR2 ANQGSEA. The CDR3 totals 8 residues. The CDR3 bases are TGCAGTCATTCAGGCTACACCTTC. Encoded protein: CSHSGYTF.

This clone was seen at least ten times. The rearrangement links TRBV28 to TRBJ2-3; 9 bases agree with TRBD1. The CDR3 runs to 16 residues. J lost 4 bases, V lost 4 bases, and 9 bases had no gene match. Per the germline V gene, CDR1 is MDHEN and CDR2 is SYDVKM. CDR3 in DNA: TGTGCCAGCAGTTACGAACAGGGGGCCGGCGCAGATACGCAGTATTTT. It translates to CASSYEQGAGADTQYF.

V is TRBV14 and J is TRBJ2-7; D unresolved. The ends were cut back, 3 bases at V and 0 bases at J, with 15 bases in the middle. The CDR3 has 16 amino acids. Germline lookup yields CDR1 SGHDN and CDR2 FVKESK. CDR3 amino acids: CASSHRGGVISYEQYF. The CDR3 DNA sequence: TGTGCCAGCAGCCACAGAGGCGGAGTCATCTCCTACGAGCAGTACTTC. The full variable domain, its missing parts supplied by reference TRBV14 and TRBJ2-7, is EAGVTQFPSHSVIEKGQTVTLRCDPISGHDNLYWYRRVMGKEIKFLLHFVKESKQDESGMPNNRFLAERTGGTYSTLKVQPAELEDSGVYFCASSHRGGVISYEQYFGPGTRLTVT.

The chain links TRBV4-3 to TRBJ1-1; D might be TRBD1 (6 bases). Per germline, CDR1 LGHNA and CDR2 YSLEER. CDR3 size: 16 residues. Trimming took 1 base from V and 1 from J, leaving 13 bases between them. The CDR3 DNA sequence: TGCGCCAGCAGCCAAGCGGGGGGCGGAACGAACACTGAAGCTTTCTTT. Its translation is CASSQAGGGTNTEAFF.

J is TRBJ2-2 and V is TRBV4-1; 7 nucleotides align to TRBD1. CDR1 is MGHRA, CDR2 YSYEKL, per germline. Trimming at V came to 5 bases and at J to 0 bases, leaving 15 bases not matched to a gene. The CDR3 loop spans 19 amino acids. This CDR3 is CASSFRLTDRAANTGELFF. CDR3 DNA: TGCGCCAGCAGCTTCCGCCTAACAGACAGGGCCGCGAACACCGGGGAGCTGTTTTTT.